One sample yielded the 4 T cell receptor beta chains listed below, sequenced in a study of blood T cell repertoires in COVID-19. The repertoire was sequenced with immunoSEQ multiplex PCR; TCRdb's copy has only in-frame clones and lacks some. This table holds roughly 150,000 clones, about 81% found once. Sequenced material: peripheral blood. These receptors were taken from a woman over 75 with acute or convalescent COVID-19.

J is TRBJ1-1 and V is TRBV7-2; unclear D gene. This CDR3 is built from 14 residues. The ends were cut back, 4 bases at V and 0 bases at J, with 9 bases in the middle. Per germline, CDR1 SGHTA and CDR2 FQGNSA. The CDR3 DNA follows: TGTGCCAGCAGCTCCACAGCTTTGAACACTGAAGCTTTCTTT. Amino acids: CASSSTALNTEAFF.

The CDR3 protein is CASSEKGRGDSPLHF. The CDR3 coding sequence is TGTGCCAGCAGTGAAAAAGGCAGGGGCGATTCACCCCTCCACTTT. The chain joins TRBV6-1 to TRBJ1-6; the D gene is possibly TRBD1 (6 bases). This CDR3 is 15 amino acids long. V was cut by 2 bases and J by 8 bases, with 13 bases left in between. The V gene's germline CDR1 is MNHNS and CDR2 SASEGT.

The chain employs TRBV7-9 and TRBJ2-7; tentatively, D is TRBD1 (6 bases). In germline, CDR1 is SEHNR, CDR2 FQNEAQ (reference sequence). This CDR3 is built from 17 residues. The V gene lost 5 bases and the J gene lost 4 bases, with 24 bases spanning the gap. The CDR3 sequence: CASSLSSWDTFFYEQYF. The CDR3, as DNA: TGTGCCAGCAGCCTATCCTCTTGGGACACGTTTTTTTACGAGCAGTACTTC.

The V call is TRBV5-5, the J call TRBJ2-1; 9 nucleotides line up with TRBD1. Per the germline V gene, CDR1 is SGHKS and CDR2 is YYEKEE (reference sequence). The CDR3 covers 15 residues. Trimming removed 4 bases from V and 4 bases from J; junction bases left unmatched: 6. CDR3 region: CASSLGQGIYNEQFF. In nucleotides, the CDR3 is TGTGCCAGCAGCCTCGGACAGGGGATATACAATGAGCAGTTCTTC.